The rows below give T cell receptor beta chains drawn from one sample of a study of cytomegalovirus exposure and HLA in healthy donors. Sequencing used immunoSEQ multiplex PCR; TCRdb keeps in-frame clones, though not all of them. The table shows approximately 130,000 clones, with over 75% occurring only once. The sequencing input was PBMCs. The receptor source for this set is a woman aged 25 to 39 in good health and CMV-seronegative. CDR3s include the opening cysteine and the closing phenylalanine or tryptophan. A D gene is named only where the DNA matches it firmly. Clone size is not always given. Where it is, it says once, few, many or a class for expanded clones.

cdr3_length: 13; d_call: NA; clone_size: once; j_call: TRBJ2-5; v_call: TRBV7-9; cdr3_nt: TGTGCCAGCAGCTCTAGGGGTGGGGAGACCCAGTACTTC; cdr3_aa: CASSSRGGETQYF
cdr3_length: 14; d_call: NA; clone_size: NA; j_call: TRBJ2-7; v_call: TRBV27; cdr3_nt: TGTGCCAGCAGTCCCCAGGGAATCTCCTACGAGCAGTACTTC; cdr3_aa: CASSPQGISYEQYF
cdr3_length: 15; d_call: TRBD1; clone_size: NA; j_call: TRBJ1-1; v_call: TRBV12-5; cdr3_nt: TGTGCTAGTGGTTTGGGGCACAGGGGGCACACTGAAGCTTTCTTT; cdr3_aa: CASGLGHRGHTEAFF
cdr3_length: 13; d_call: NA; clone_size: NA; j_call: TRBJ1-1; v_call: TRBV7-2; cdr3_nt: TGTGCCAGCAGCTCTAATAGGAACACTGAAGCTTTCTTT; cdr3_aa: CASSSNRNTEAFF
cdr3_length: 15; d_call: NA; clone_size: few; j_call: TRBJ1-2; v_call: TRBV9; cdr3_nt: TGTGCCAGCAGGCACGGGGACACCTCTAACTATGGCTACACCTTC; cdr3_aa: CASRHGDTSNYGYTF
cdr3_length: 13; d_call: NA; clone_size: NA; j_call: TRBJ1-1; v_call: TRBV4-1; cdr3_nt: TGCGCCAGCAGCCCAGGGGCCGGTACTGAAGCTTTCTTT; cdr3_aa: CASSPGAGTEAFF
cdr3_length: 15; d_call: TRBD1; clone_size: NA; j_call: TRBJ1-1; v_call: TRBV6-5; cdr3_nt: TGTGCCAGCAGCTTGGACAGGGTACGGAACACTGAAGCTTTCTTT; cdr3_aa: CASSLDRVRNTEAFF
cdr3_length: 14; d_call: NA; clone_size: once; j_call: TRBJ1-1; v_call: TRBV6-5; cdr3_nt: TGTGCCAGCAGTTTGCCAGGGGACAACACTGAAGCTTTCTTT; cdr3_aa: CASSLPGDNTEAFF
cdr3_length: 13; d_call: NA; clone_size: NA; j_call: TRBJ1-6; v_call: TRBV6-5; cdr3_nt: TGTGCCAGCAGTCGGACAGTTTTAGTACCCCTCCACTTT; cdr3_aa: CASSRTVLVPLHF
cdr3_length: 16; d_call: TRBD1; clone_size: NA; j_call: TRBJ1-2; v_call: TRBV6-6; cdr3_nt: TGTGCCAGCAGTCCCCCCCCCGGACAGGGACGGTATGGCTACACCTTC; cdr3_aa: CASSPPPGQGRYGYTF
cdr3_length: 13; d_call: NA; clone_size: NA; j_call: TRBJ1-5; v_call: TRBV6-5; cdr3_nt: TGTGCCAGCGCCAGGGGAAGCAATCAGCCCCAGCATTTT; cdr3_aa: CASARGSNQPQHF
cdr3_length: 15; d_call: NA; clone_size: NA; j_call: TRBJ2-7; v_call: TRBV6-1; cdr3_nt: TGTGCCAGCAGCCCCCGGCCGTTAGGGGGATACGAGCAGTACTTC; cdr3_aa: CASSPRPLGGYEQYF
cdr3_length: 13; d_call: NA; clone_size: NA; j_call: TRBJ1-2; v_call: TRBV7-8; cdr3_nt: TGTGCCAGCAGCCCAGACAGTAACTATGGCTACACCTTC; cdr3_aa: CASSPDSNYGYTF
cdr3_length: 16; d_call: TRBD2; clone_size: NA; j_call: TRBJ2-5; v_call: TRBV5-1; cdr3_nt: TGCGCCAGCAGCTTACTAGCGGGGGCGTACCAAGAGACCCAGTACTTC; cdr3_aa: CASSLLAGAYQETQYF
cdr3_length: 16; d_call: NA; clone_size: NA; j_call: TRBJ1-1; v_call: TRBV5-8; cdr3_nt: TGTGCCAGCAGCTTGGGGAAACGGGGGGCGATGACTGAAGCTTTCTTT; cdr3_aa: CASSLGKRGAMTEAFF
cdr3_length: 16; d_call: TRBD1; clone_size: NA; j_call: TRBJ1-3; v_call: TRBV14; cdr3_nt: TGTGCCAGCAGCCAGCGCACAGGGGGCTCTGGAAACACCATATATTTT; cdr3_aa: CASSQRTGGSGNTIYF
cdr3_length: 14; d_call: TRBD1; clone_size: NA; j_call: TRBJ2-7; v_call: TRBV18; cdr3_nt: TGTGCCAGCTCACGAACGCAGGGGGCATCCGAGCAGTACTTC; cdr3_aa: CASSRTQGASEQYF
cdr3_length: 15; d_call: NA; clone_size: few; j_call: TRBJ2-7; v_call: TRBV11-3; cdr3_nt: TGTGCCAGCAGCAAATCCGGGGGGCACCCTTTTGAGCAGTACTTC; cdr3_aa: CASSKSGGHPFEQYF
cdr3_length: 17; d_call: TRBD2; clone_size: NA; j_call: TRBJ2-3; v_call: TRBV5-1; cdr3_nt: TGCGCCAGCAGCTTGGGCGCTAGCGGGGGGACGCCAGATACGCAGTATTTT; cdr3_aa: CASSLGASGGTPDTQYF
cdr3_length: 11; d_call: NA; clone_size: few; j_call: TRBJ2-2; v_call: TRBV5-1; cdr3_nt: TGCGCCAGCAGCTTAGGGGTGGAGCTGTTTTTT; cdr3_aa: CASSLGVELFF
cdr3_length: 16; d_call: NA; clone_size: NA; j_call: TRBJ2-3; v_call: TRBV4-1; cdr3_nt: TGCGCCAGCAGCCAACCCGACAGTAAGGTGACAGATACGCAGTATTTT; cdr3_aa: CASSQPDSKVTDTQYF
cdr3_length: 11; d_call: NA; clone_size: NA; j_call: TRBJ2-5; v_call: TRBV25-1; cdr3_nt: TGTGCCAGCAGCACTGAAGAGACCCAGTACTTC; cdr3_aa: CASSTEETQYF
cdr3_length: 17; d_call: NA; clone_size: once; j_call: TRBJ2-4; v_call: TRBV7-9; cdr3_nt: TGTGCCAGCAGCCCCGTCAGGACTAACCTTCTCAAAAACATTCAGTACTTC; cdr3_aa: CASSPVRTNLLKNIQYF
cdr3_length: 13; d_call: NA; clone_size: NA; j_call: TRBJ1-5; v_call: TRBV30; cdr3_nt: TGTGCCTGGAGTCCAGGGAGCAATCAGCCCCAGCATTTT; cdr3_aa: CAWSPGSNQPQHF
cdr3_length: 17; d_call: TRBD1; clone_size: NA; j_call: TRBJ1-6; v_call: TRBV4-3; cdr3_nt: TGCGCCAGCAGCCAAGGGCTGCCCGGACAGGGTGCGGGAGCCCTCCACTTT; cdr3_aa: CASSQGLPGQGAGALHF
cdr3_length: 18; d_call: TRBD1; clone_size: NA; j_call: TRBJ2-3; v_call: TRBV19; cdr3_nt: TGTGCCAGTAGTATAGGAGGACAGGGCGCACCAGGGACAGATACGCAGTATTTT; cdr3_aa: CASSIGGQGAPGTDTQYF
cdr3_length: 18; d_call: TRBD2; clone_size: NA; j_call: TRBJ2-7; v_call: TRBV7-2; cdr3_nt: TGTGCCAGCAGCTTAGCTCCCCCCGGACTAGCGGCTGCCTACGAGCAGTACTTC; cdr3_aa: CASSLAPPGLAAAYEQYF
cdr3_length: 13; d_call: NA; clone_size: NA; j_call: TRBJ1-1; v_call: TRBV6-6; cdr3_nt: TGTGCCAGCAGTTACGGCACCCCAACTGAAGCTTTCTTT; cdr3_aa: CASSYGTPTEAFF
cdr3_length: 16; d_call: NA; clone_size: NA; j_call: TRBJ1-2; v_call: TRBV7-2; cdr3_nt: TGTGCCAGCTCACTCCGGGGAGGGGCTCTAAACTATGGCTACACCTTC; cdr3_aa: CASSLRGGALNYGYTF
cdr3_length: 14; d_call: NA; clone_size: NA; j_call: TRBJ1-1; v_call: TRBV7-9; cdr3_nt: TGTGCCAGCAGCTTAGTGTTAGAGAACACTGAAGCTTTCTTT; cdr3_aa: CASSLVLENTEAFF
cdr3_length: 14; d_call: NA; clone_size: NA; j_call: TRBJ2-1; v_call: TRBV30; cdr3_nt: TGTGCCTGGAGTAGGTTAGCGGCCATCAATGAGCAGTTCTTC; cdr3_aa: CAWSRLAAINEQFF